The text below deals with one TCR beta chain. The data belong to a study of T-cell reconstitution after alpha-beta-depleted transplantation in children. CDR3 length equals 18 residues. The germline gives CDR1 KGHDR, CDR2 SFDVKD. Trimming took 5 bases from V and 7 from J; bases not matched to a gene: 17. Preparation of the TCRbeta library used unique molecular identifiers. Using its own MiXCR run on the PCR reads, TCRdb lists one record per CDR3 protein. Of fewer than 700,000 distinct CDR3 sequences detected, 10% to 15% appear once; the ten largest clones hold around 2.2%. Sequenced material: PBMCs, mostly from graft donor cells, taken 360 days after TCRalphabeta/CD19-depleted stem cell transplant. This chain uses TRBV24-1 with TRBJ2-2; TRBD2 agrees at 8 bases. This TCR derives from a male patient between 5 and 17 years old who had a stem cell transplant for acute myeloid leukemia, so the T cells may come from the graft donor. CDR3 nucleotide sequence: TGTGCCACCAGTGGTGCCCCTCTAGCGGGCGGCAGGATCGGGGAGCTGTTTTTT. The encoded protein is CATSGAPLAGGRIGELFF.